This note documents a single T cell receptor beta chain sequence. These data are taken from a study of shared clonotypes between healthy human individuals. On the study more broadly: Donors, aged 18 to 49, were two women and a few men.

Assay execution took place at the deep level. The genomic DNA of each subset was split evenly across several immunoSEQ plates. Input per replicate PCR of unsorted PBMC was roughly 300 ng DNA, corresponding to tens of thousands of T cell genomes. TCRdb's table, derived via immunoSEQ multiplex PCR, lists solely in-frame clones and lacks some. The sample has more than 450,000 clones; 60% to 85% are singletons. The TCR was taken from a woman aged 40 to 50 in good health. Some clones in this sample may be carry-over from other donors' samples. Material: PBMCs.

In nucleotides, the CDR3 is TGTGCCAGCAGCCAAGGATTCGCTGGAAACACCATATATTTT. It specifies CASSQGFAGNTIYF. This chain links TRBV14 with TRBJ1-3, with D hard to call. Trimming removed 1 base at V and 2 bases at J, with 6 bases between. This CDR3 is built from 14 residues. Germline CDR1 SGHDN, CDR2 FVKESK.